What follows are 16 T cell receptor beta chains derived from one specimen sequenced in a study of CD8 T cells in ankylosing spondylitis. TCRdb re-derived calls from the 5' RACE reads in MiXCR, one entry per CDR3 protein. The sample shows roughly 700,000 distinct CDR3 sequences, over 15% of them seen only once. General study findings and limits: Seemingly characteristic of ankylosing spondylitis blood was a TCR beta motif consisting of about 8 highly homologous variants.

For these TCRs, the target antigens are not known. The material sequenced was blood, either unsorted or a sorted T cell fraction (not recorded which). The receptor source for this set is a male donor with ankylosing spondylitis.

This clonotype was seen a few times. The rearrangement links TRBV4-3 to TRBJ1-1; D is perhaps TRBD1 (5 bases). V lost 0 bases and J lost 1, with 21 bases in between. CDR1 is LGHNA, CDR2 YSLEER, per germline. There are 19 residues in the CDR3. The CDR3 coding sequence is TGCGCCAGCAGCCAAGAGTCAATGGTGGGGGGATTTACGAACACTGAAGCTTTCTTT. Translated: CASSQESMVGGFTNTEAFF.

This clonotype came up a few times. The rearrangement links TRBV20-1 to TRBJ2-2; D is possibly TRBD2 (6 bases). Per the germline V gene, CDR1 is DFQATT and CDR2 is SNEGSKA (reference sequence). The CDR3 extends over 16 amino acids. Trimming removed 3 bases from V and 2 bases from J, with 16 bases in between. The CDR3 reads CSARVGGTANTGELFF. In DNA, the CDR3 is TGCAGTGCTAGGGTGGGCGGGACGGCAAACACCGGGGAGCTGTTTTTT.

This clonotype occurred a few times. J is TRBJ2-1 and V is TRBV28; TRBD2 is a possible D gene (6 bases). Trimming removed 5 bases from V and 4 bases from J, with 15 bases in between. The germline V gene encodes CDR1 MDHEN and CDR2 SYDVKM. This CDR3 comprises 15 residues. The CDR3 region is CASSLGSWRYNEQFF. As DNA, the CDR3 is TGTGCCAGCAGTCTCGGGAGTTGGAGGTACAATGAGCAGTTCTTC.

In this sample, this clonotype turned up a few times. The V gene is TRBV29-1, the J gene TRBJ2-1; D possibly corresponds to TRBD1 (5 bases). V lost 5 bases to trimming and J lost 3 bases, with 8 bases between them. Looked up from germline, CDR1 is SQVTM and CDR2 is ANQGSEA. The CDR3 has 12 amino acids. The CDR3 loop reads CSVRQGYNEQFF. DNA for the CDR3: TGCAGCGTTCGGCAGGGCTACAATGAGCAGTTCTTC.

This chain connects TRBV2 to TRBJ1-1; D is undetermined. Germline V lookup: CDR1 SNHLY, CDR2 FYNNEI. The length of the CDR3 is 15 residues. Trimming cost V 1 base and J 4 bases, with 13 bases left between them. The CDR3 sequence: CASSEVASTPTEAFF. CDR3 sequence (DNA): TGTGCCAGCAGTGAAGTAGCCTCAACCCCCACTGAAGCTTTCTTT.

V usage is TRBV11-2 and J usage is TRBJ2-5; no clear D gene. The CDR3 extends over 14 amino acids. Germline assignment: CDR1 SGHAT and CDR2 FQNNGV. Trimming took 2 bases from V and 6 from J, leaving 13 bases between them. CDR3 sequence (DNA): TGTGCCAGCAGCTTAACGGTCCAGAAACAGACCCAGTACTTC. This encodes CASSLTVQKQTQYF.

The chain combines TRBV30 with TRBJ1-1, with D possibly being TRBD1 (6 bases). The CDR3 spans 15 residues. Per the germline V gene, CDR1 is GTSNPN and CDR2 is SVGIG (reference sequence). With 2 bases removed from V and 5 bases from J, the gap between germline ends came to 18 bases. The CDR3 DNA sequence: TGTGCCTGGAGTTCCTGGGGGGGGCGCCGGACTGAAGCTTTCTTT. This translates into CAWSSWGGRRTEAFF.

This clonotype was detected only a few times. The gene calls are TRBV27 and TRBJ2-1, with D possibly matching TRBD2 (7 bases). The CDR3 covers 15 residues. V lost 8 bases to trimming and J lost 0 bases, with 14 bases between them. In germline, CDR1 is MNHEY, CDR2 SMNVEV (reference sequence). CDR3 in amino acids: CASAAGASSYNEQFF. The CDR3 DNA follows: TGTGCCAGCGCTGCGGGGGCCAGCTCCTACAATGAGCAGTTCTTC.

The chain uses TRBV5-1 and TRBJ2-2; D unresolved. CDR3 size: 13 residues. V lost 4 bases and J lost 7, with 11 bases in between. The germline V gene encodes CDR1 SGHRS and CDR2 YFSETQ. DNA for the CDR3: TGCGCCAGCAGCCCGTTTATCGGCGGGGAGCTGTTTTTT. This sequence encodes CASSPFIGGELFF.

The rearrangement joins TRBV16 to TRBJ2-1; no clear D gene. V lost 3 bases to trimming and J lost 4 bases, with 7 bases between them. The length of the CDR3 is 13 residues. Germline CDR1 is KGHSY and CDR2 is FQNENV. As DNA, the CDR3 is TGTGCCAGCAGCCAGACACATTACAATGAGCAGTTCTTC. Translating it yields CASSQTHYNEQFF.

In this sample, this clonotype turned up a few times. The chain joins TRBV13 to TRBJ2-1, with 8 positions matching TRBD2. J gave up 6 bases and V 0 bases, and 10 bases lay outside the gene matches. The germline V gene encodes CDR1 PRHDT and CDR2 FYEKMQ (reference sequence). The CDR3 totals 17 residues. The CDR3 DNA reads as TGTGCCAGCAGCTTAGGGATTCGGGGACTAGGGTTCAATGAGCAGTTCTTC. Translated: CASSLGIRGLGFNEQFF.

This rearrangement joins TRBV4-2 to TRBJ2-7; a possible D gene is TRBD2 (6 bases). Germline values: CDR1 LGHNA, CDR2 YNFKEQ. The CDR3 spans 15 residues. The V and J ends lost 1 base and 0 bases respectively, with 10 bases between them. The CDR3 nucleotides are TGTGCCAGCAGCCAAGTCGCGGGGACCTCCTACGAGCAGTACTTC. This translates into CASSQVAGTSYEQYF.

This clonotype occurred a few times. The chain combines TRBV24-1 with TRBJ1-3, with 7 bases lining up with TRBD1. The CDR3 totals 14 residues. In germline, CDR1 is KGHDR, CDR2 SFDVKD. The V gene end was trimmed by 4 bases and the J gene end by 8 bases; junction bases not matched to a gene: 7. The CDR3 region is CATSEFTQGDTIYF. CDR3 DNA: TGTGCCACCAGTGAGTTCACCCAGGGGGACACCATATATTTT.

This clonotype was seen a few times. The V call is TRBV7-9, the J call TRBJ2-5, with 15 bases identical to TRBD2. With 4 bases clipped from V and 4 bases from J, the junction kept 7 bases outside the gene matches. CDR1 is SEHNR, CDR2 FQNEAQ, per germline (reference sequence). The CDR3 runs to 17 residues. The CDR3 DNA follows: TGTGCCAGCAGCTACGGACTAGCGGGAGGGCCTGGAGAGACCCAGTACTTC. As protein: CASSYGLAGGPGETQYF.

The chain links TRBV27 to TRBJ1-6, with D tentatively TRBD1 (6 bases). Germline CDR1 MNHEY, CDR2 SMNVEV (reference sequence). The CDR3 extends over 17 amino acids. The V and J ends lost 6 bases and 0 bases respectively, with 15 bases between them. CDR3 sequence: CASSPLDRSSYNSPLHF. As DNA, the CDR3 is TGTGCCAGCAGCCCCCTTGACAGGAGCTCCTATAATTCACCCCTCCACTTT.

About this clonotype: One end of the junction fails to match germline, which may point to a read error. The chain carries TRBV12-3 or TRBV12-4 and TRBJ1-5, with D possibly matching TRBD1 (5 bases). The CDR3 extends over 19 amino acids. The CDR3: CACSFIAGWSMSSNQPQHF. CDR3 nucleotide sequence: TGTGCCTGCAGTTTCATAGCAGGGTGGTCAATGAGTAGCAATCAGCCCCAGCATTTT.